The clone carrying this TCR beta chain came up many times. No antigen is known for it. These data originate in a study of T cell repertoires in cytomegalovirus infection. Overall study: CMV infection together with matching HLA type was indicated by public TCR beta signatures.

General study findings and limits: CMV carriers having the relevant HLA were flagged by cumulative public TCR beta family frequency. Ex vivo, HLA-C-restricted CMV-specific TCR beta clonotypes prevailed over the rest of the response.

TCRdb called the reads again in MiXCR, with one record for every CDR3 protein. Here the sample spans roughly 240,000 distinct CDR3 sequences, under 8.5% being singletons. Deletions cut 0 bases from V and 6 bases from J, with 10 bases between. The length of the CDR3 is 13 residues. Germline assignment: CDR1 DFQATT and CDR2 SNEGSKA (reference sequence). The TCR comes from a human donor in good health (CMV status not recorded). Some clones in this sample may be carry-over from other donors' samples. This chain joins TRBV20-1 and TRBJ2-3; maybe TRBD2 (6 bases). Sequences were obtained from PBMCs. DNA for the CDR3: TGCAGTGCTAGAGATAGCGGCGCCGATACGCAGTATTTT. Its translation is CSARDSGADTQYF.